Each of the 27 T cell receptor beta chains below was sequenced from the same sample in a study of T cell changes during pregnancy in multiple sclerosis. Method: immunoSEQ multiplex PCR; TCRdb's copy keeps in-frame clones and lacks some. The data contain tens of thousands of clones, 90% of them singletons. This specimen was peripheral blood, taken in the second trimester of pregnancy. The origin of the receptors is a female donor in good health, enrolled as a control in a pregnancy study.

CDR3 protein: CASSLNEHEQYF. CDR3 DNA sequence: TGTGCCAGCAGCTTAAACGAGCACGAGCAGTACTTC. J is TRBJ2-7 and V is TRBV11-3, with D unresolved. From germline, CDR1 is SGHNT and CDR2 YENEEA. Trimming cost V 2 bases and J 5 bases, with 7 bases left between them. This CDR3 region has 12 residues.

The CDR3 nucleotides are TGTGCCAGCAGGAGAGCGGGGGGGCGCGAGACCCAGTACTTC. It encodes CASRRAGGRETQYF. This chain connects TRBV2 to TRBJ2-5, with 10 bases that match TRBD2. The CDR3 spans 14 residues. Germline V gives CDR1 SNHLY, CDR2 FYNNEI. Trimming removed 6 bases from V and 5 bases from J; junction bases left unmatched: 6.

The J gene is TRBJ2-5, the V gene TRBV11-3; no clear D. The V gene's germline CDR1 is SGHNT and CDR2 YENEEA. The CDR3 is made up of 16 amino acids. The V gene lost 5 bases and the J gene lost 1 base, with 17 bases spanning the gap. The DNA of the CDR3 is TGTGCCAGCAGCCCCCAACGTCCGCCCGGCCAAGAGACCCAGTACTTC. It codes for CASSPQRPPGQETQYF.

This clone was observed once. V and J are TRBV6-1 and TRBJ1-3, with D perhaps matching TRBD1 (5 bases). Germline V gives CDR1 MNHNS, CDR2 SASEGT. The CDR3 contains 13 residues. Trimming cost V 5 bases and J 6 bases, with 11 bases left between them. DNA of the CDR3: TGTGCCAGCAGTCTGGCAGGGCAAAACACCATATATTTT. It encodes CASSLAGQNTIYF.

This clone was seen once. The V gene is TRBV19, the J gene TRBJ1-1; tentatively, D is TRBD1 (5 bases). The V gene lost 3 bases and the J gene lost 5 bases, with 10 bases spanning the gap. Germline lookup yields CDR1 LNHDA and CDR2 SQIVND (reference sequence). This CDR3 contains 13 residues. The CDR3 nucleotides are TGTGCCAGTAGTATTCAGGGAAGGACTGAAGCTTTCTTT. Translation: CASSIQGRTEAFF.

This chain joins TRBV4-2 and TRBJ2-7; 8 bases line up with TRBD1. Germline-derived CDR1 and CDR2 are LGHNA and YNFKEQ. The length of the CDR3 is 15 residues. J was trimmed by 3 bases and V by 0 bases; bases with no gene match: 4. This CDR3 is CASSQDYRGIYEQYF. CDR3 DNA: TGTGCCAGCAGCCAAGACTACAGGGGGATCTACGAGCAGTACTTC.

The J gene is TRBJ2-1, the V gene TRBV27; the match to TRBD2 covers 8 bases. In germline, CDR1 is MNHEY, CDR2 SMNVEV (reference sequence). This CDR3 is built from 16 residues. Losses at the gene ends were 6 bases for V and 7 bases for J; bases not matched to a gene: 14. CDR3 in DNA: TGTGCCAGCAGCCCAAATAGCGGGGTTCAATGGAATGAGCAGTTCTTC. Its protein is CASSPNSGVQWNEQFF.

V usage is TRBV7-8 and J usage is TRBJ1-4; unclear D gene. V was shortened by 5 bases and J by 0 bases, with 16 bases between the two germline ends. Germline lookup yields CDR1 SGHVS and CDR2 FQNEAQ. The CDR3 sequence is 17 residues long. CDR3 sequence: CASSHSQRASTNEKLFF. The CDR3 DNA reads TGTGCCAGCAGCCATAGTCAGCGAGCATCAACTAATGAAAAACTGTTTTTT.

The chain carries TRBV19 and TRBJ2-7; 7 nucleotides line up with TRBD1. The CDR3 runs to 14 residues. The V segment lost 6 bases and the J segment 2 bases; nucleotides outside the gene matches: 7. The germline V gene has CDR1 LNHDA and CDR2 SQIVND (reference sequence). In DNA, the CDR3 is TGTGCCAGTAGCAACAGGGGAGAAACCTACGAGCAGTACTTC. It translates to CASSNRGETYEQYF.

This CDR3 reads CASSQIAGQGSQETQYF. As DNA, the CDR3 is TGTGCCAGCAGCCAAATAGCAGGACAGGGTTCACAAGAGACCCAGTACTTC. This chain uses TRBV4-2 with TRBJ2-5, with 8 bases lining up with TRBD1. The CDR3 extends over 17 amino acids. Per the germline V gene, CDR1 is LGHNA and CDR2 is YNFKEQ. V shed 2 bases and J 2 bases; nucleotides not matched to a gene: 10.

The chain combines TRBV10-1 with TRBJ2-7; 8 bases line up with TRBD2. Germline V gene sequence: CDR1 WNHNN, CDR2 SYGVQD (reference sequence). The CDR3 totals 13 residues. The junction had 8 bases not matched to a gene; V was cut back by 10 bases and J by 3 bases. CDR3: CATSGGQFYEQYF. The CDR3 region has the DNA TGCGCCACGAGCGGGGGCCAATTCTACGAGCAGTACTTC.

The chain combines TRBV9 with TRBJ2-5; the match to TRBD1 covers 9 bases. The trim removed 4 bases at V and 5 bases at J, leaving 15 bases unmatched. The CDR3 extends over 17 amino acids. Germline V gene sequence: CDR1 SGDLS, CDR2 YYNGEE. CDR3 loop: CASSTRGGDRDRETQYF. CDR3 coding DNA: TGTGCCAGCAGCACCAGGGGCGGGGACAGGGATCGGGAGACCCAGTACTTC.

The V gene is TRBV28, the J gene TRBJ2-1; the D gene is possibly TRBD1 (5 bases). The CDR3 length is 12 residues. Germline CDR1 MDHEN, CDR2 SYDVKM. V lost 2 bases to trimming and J lost 8 bases, with 7 bases between them. The CDR3 protein is CASSLRGYEQFF. Written as DNA, the CDR3 is TGTGCCAGCAGTTTAAGGGGCTATGAGCAGTTCTTC.

This chain connects TRBV5-6 to TRBJ2-1; 8 nucleotides line up with TRBD1. The CDR3 runs 14 residues. The V gene end was trimmed by 4 bases and the J gene end by 6 bases; junction bases not matched to a gene: 6. Germline values: CDR1 SGHDT, CDR2 YYEEEE. In DNA, the CDR3 is TGTGCCAGCAGCCCCGGACAGGGCCGCAATGAGCAGTTCTTC. Protein product: CASSPGQGRNEQFF.

V and J are TRBV9 and TRBJ2-3; 11 positions match TRBD2. V lost 2 bases to trimming and J lost 5 bases; unmatched junction nucleotides: 4. This CDR3 has 15 residues. From germline, CDR1 is SGDLS and CDR2 YYNGEE. DNA of the CDR3: TGTGCCAGCAGCGTTAGCGGGGGGGTCGTAGATACGCAGTATTTT. Amino acids: CASSVSGGVVDTQYF. Looking up the rest from reference TRBV9 and TRBJ2-3 gives the full variable domain: DSGVTQTPKHLITATGQRVTLRCSPRSGDLSVYWYQQSLDQGLQFLIQYYNGEERAKGNILERFSAQQFPDLHSELNLSSLELGDSALYFCASSVSGGVVDTQYFGPGTRLTVL.

The J gene is TRBJ1-2, the V gene TRBV6-1, with D possibly matching TRBD1 (6 bases). The CDR3 runs to 16 residues. CDR1 MNHNS and CDR2 SASEGT come from the germline V gene. V shed 1 base and J shed 4 bases, with 16 bases lying between them. This CDR3 is CASSEEWGGRVYGYTF. The CDR3 DNA reads TGTGCCAGCAGTGAAGAGTGGGGGGGCAGGGTCTATGGCTACACCTTC.

The chain joins TRBV30 to TRBJ1-1; a possible D gene is TRBD1 (6 bases). V lost 2 bases and J 3 bases, leaving 10 bases between the germline ends. The CDR3 consists of 13 residues. The germline V gene has CDR1 GTSNPN and CDR2 SVGIG (reference sequence). CDR3 DNA sequence: TGTGCCTGGAGTTACAGGGTTGACACTGAAGCTTTCTTT. Its protein product is CAWSYRVDTEAFF.

This clone was seen just once. The chain couples TRBV4-1 to TRBJ1-3, with a weak D call TRBD1 (5 bases). Looked up from germline, CDR1 is MGHRA and CDR2 is YSYEKL. The CDR3 runs to 16 residues. V was trimmed by 0 bases and J by 0 bases, leaving 9 bases between them. DNA of the CDR3: TGCGCCAGCAGCCAAGATGACAGCACCTCTGGAAACACCATATATTTT. Its protein product is CASSQDDSTSGNTIYF.

The chain combines TRBV9 with TRBJ2-1; D unresolved. Germline V CDR1 and CDR2: SGDLS, YYNGEE. V lost 7 bases, J lost 4 bases, and 9 bases lay in between. This CDR3 has 12 residues. DNA for the CDR3: TGTGCCAGCGCGAGGATGTACAATGAGCAGTTCTTC. It is translated as CASARMYNEQFF.

V usage is TRBV6-5 and J usage is TRBJ1-1, with a weak D call TRBD1 (6 bases). Germline V lookup: CDR1 MNHEY, CDR2 SVGAGI. The germline V and J ends were trimmed by 5 bases and 1 base, with 14 bases remaining between them. The CDR3 extends over 15 amino acids. CDR3 in DNA: TGTGCCAGCAGTCCCCTACAGGGTTGGAACACTGAAGCTTTCTTT. This encodes CASSPLQGWNTEAFF.

This chain connects TRBV28 to TRBJ2-2, with 9 bases matching TRBD2. The germline V gene encodes CDR1 MDHEN and CDR2 SYDVKM. Losses at the gene ends were 5 bases for V and 6 bases for J; bases not matched to a gene: 7. The CDR3 is 15 amino acids. The CDR3 nucleotides are TGTGCCAGCAGTCGTATAGCGGGAGTATCCGGGGAGCTGTTTTTT. Translated, it gives CASSRIAGVSGELFF. Combining the CDR3 with reference TRBV28 and TRBJ2-2 gives the whole variable domain DVKVTQSSRYLVKRTGEKVFLECVQDMDHENMFWYRQDPGLGLRLIYFSYDVKMKEKGDIPEGYSVSREKKERFSLILESASTNQTSMYLCASSRIAGVSGELFFGEGSRLTVL.

This chain links TRBV6-5 with TRBJ1-2; tentative D call: TRBD1 (6 bases). Germline CDR1 MNHEY, CDR2 SVGAGI. This CDR3 comprises 13 residues. V lost 8 bases, J lost 5 bases, and 15 bases lay in between. Here the CDR3 reads CASRRPGEYGYTF. The CDR3 nucleotides read TGTGCCAGCCGCAGACCAGGGGAGTATGGCTACACCTTC.

The chain is built from TRBV10-2 and TRBJ1-5; tentatively, D is TRBD1 (5 bases). The CDR3 is 14 amino acids. Looked up from germline, CDR1 is WSHSY and CDR2 is SAAADI. The ends were cut back, 5 bases at V and 3 bases at J, with 11 bases in the middle. The CDR3 region is CASSMGGYNQPQHF. CDR3 DNA sequence: TGCGCCAGCAGTATGGGGGGATACAATCAGCCCCAGCATTTT.

The chain couples TRBV19 to TRBJ2-1, with 8 nucleotides matching TRBD2. This CDR3 spans 13 amino acids. Germline V lookup: CDR1 LNHDA, CDR2 SQIVND (reference sequence). Losses at the gene ends were 4 bases for V and 9 bases for J; bases not matched to a gene: 5. The CDR3 coding sequence is TGTGCCAGTAGTAGCGGGGGGCAGAGTGAGCAGTTCTTC. It is translated as CASSSGGQSEQFF.

The V call is TRBV15, the J call TRBJ2-3; 8 bases match TRBD1. This CDR3 spans 16 amino acids. Losses at the gene ends were 4 bases for V and 4 bases for J; bases not matched to a gene: 10. From germline, CDR1 is LNHNV and CDR2 YYDKDF (reference sequence). In nucleotides, the CDR3 is TGTGCCACCAGCATTGGACAGGGAAGAAGCGCAGATACGCAGTATTTT. Amino acids: CATSIGQGRSADTQYF.

V usage is TRBV28 and J usage is TRBJ1-3; 7 bases fit TRBD1. The CDR3 loop spans 18 amino acids. V gave up 6 bases and J gave up 3 bases; unmatched junction bases: 17. CDR1 and CDR2 from the germline V gene are MDHEN and SYDVKM. DNA for the CDR3: TGTGCCAGCAGCGAACCGACAGGACAGGCAATGCTTGGAAACACCATATATTTT. This codes for CASSEPTGQAMLGNTIYF.

The chain has TRBV7-8 and TRBJ2-1; a possible D gene is TRBD2 (7 bases). V was trimmed by 6 bases and J by 0 bases, leaving 15 bases between them. This CDR3 contains 16 residues. The germline gives CDR1 SGHVS, CDR2 FQNEAQ. CDR3 sequence reads: CASRDPGGSSYNEQFF. As DNA, the CDR3 is TGTGCCAGCAGAGACCCGGGGGGCAGCTCCTACAATGAGCAGTTCTTC. Combining the CDR3 with reference TRBV7-8 and TRBJ2-1 gives the whole variable domain GAGVSQSPRYKVAKRGQDVALRCDPISGHVSLFWYQQALGQGPEFLTYFQNEAQLDKSGLPSDRFFAERPEGSVSTLKIQRTQQEDSAVYLCASRDPGGSSYNEQFFGPGTRLTVL.